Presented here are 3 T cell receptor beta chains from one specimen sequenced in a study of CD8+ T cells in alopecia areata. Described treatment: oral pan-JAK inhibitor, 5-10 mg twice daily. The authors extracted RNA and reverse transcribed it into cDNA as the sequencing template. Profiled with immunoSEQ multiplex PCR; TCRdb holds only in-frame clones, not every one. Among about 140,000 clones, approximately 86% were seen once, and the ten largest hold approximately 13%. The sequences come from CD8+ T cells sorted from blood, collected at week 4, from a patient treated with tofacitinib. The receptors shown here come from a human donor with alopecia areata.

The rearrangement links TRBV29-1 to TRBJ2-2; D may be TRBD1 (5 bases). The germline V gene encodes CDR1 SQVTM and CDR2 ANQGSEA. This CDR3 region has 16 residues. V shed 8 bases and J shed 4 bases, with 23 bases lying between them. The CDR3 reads CSSTPAGWVCTGELFF. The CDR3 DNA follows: TGCAGCTCTACGCCGGCAGGGTGGGTTTGCACCGGGGAGCTGTTTTTT.

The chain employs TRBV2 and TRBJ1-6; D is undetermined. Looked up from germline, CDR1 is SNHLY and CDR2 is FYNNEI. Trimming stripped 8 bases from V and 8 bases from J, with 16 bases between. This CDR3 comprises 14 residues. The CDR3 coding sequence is TGTGCCAGCGAGGAGGGTCGCATTCATTCACCCCTCCACTTT. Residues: CASEEGRIHSPLHF. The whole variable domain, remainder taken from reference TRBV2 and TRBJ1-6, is EPEVTQTPSHQVTQMGQEVILRCVPISNHLYFYWYRQILGQKVEFLVSFYNNEISEKSEIFDDQFSVERPDGSNFTLKIRSTKLEDSAMYFCASEEGRIHSPLHFGNGTRLTVT.

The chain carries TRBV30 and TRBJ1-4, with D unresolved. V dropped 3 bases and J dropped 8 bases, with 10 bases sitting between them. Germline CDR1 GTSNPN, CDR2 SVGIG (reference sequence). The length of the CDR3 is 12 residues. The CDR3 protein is CAWRGFREKLFF. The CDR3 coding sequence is TGTGCCTGGAGAGGGTTTCGGGAAAAACTGTTTTTT.